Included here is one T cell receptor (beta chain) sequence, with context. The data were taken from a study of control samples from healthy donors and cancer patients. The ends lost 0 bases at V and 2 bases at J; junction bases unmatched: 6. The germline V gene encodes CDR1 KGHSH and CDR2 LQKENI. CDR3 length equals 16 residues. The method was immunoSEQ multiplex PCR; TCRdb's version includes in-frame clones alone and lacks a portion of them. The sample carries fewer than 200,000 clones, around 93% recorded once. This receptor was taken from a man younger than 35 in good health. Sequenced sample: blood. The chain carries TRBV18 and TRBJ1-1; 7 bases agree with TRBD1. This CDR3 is CASSPPWDRYNTEAFF. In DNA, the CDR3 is TGTGCCAGCTCACCACCGTGGGACAGATATAACACTGAAGCTTTCTTT.